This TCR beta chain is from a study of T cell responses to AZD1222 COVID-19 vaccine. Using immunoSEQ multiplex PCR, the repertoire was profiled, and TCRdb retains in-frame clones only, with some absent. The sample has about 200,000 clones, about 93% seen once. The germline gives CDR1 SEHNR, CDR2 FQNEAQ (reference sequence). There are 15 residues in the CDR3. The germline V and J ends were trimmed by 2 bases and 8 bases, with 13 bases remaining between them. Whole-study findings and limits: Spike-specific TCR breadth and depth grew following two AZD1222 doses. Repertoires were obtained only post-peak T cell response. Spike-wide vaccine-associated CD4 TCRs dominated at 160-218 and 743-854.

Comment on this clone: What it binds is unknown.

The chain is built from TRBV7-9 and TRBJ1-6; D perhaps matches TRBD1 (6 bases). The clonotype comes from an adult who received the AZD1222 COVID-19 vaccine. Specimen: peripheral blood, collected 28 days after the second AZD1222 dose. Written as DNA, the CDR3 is TGTGCCAGCAGCTTACAGGGGCTTGGGGATTCACCCCTCCACTTT. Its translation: CASSLQGLGDSPLHF.